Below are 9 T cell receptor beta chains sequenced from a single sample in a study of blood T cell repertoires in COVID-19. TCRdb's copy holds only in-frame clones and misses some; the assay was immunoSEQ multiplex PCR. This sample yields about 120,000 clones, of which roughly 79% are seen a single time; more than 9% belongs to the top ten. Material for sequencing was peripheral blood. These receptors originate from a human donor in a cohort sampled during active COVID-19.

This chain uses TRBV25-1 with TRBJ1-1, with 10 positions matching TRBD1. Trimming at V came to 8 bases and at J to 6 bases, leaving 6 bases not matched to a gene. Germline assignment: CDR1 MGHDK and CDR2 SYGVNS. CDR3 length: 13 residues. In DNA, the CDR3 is TGTGCCAGCGGAAGGACAGGGGGAGCTGAAGCTTTCTTT. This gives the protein CASGRTGGAEAFF.

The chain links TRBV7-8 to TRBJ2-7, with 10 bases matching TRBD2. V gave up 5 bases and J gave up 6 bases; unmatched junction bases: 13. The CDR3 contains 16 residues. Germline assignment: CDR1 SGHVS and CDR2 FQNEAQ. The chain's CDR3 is CASSLRVTSGMGEQYF. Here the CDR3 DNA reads TGTGCCAGCAGCCTTAGGGTAACTAGCGGGATGGGCGAGCAGTACTTC.

DNA of the CDR3: TGTGCCATCAGTGAGTCGGGGACAGAACTGTTTTTT. Its protein product is CAISESGTELFF. This chain links TRBV10-3 with TRBJ1-4, with TRBD1 matching over 7 bases. The germline CDR1 and CDR2 sequences are ENHRY and SYGVKD. The CDR3 contains 12 residues. V gave up 0 bases and J gave up 12 bases; unmatched junction bases: 1.

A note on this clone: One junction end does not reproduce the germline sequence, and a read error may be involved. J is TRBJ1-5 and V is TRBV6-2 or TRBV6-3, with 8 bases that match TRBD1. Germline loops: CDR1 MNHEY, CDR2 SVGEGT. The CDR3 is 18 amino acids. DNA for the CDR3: TGTGCCAGCAGATACTCGGACAGGGCCATGGGGAAATCTCAGCCCCAGCATTTT. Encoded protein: CASRYSDRAMGKSQPQHF.

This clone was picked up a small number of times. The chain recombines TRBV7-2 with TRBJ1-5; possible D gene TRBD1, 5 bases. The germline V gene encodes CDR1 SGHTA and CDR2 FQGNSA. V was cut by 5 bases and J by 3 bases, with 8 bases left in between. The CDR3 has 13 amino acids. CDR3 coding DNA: TGTGCCAGCAGCCAGGGAAACAATCAGCCCCAGCATTTT. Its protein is CASSQGNNQPQHF.

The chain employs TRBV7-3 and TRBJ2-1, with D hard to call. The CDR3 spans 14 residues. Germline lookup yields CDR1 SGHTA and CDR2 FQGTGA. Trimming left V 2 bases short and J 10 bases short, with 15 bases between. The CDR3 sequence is CASSLEYSRHEQFF. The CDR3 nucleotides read TGTGCCAGCAGCTTAGAATACTCACGTCACGAGCAGTTCTTC.

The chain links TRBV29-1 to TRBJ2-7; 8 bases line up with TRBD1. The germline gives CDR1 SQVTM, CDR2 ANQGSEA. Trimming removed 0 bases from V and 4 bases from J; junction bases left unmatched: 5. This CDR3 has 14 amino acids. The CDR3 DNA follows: TGCAGCGTTGAAGATCCCCAGGGGGCTTACGAGCAGTACTTC. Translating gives CSVEDPQGAYEQYF.

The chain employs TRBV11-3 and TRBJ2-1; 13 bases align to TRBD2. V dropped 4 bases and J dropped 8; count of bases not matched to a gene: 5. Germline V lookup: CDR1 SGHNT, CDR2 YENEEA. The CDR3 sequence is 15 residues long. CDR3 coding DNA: TGTGCCAGCAGCTGGCGGACTAGCGGGAGTGATGAGCAGTTCTTC. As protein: CASSWRTSGSDEQFF. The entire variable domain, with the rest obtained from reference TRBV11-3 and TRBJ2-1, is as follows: EAGVVQSPRYKIIEKKQPVAFWCNPISGHNTLYWYLQNLGQGPELLIRYENEEAVDDSQLPKDRFSAERLKGVDSTLKIQPAELGDSAVYLCASSWRTSGSDEQFFGPGTRLTVL.

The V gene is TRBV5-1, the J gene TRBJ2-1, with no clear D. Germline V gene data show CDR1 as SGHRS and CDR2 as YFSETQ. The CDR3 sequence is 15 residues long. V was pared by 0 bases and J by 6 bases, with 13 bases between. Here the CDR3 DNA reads TGCGCCAGCAGCTTGGTCCCTGCTTCGGGCAATGAGCAGTTCTTC. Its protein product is CASSLVPASGNEQFF.